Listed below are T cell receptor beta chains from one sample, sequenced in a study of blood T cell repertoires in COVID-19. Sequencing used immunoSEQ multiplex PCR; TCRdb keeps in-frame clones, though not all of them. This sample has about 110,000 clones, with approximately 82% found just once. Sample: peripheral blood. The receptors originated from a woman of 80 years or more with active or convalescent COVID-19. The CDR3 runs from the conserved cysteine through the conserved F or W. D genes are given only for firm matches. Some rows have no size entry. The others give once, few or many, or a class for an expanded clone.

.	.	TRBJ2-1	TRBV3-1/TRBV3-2	CASSRRELNQFF	TGTGCCAGCAGCCGCCGGGAACTAAACCAGTTCTTC
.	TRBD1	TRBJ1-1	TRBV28	CASSSPRGQGGTEAFF	TGTGCCAGCAGTTCCCCGCGAGGACAGGGCGGCACTGAAGCTTTCTTT
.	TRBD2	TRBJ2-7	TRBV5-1	CASSELLAGVDEQYF	TGCGCCAGCAGCGAATTACTAGCGGGAGTGGACGAGCAGTACTTC
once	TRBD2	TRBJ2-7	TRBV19	CASVGGLLREQYF	TGTGCCAGCGTGGGAGGGTTGTTACGAGAGCAGTACTTC
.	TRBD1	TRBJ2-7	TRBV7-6	CASSFDRAYEQYF	TGTGCCAGCAGCTTCGACAGGGCCTACGAGCAGTACTTC
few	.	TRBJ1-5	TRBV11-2	CASSAGSNQPQHF	TGTGCCAGCAGTGCCGGGAGCAATCAGCCCCAGCATTTT
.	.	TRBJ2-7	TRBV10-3	CAISSGGSYEQYF	TGTGCCATCAGTTCCGGGGGTTCCTACGAGCAGTACTTC
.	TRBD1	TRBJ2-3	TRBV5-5	CASSMDRGRDTQYF	TGTGCCAGCAGCATGGACAGGGGGAGGGATACGCAGTATTTT
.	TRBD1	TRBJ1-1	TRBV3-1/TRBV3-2	CASSRGQEVTEAFF	TGTGCCAGCAGCAGGGGGCAGGAAGTCACTGAAGCTTTCTTT
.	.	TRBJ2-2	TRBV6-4	CASSRGELTGELFF	TGTGCCAGCAGTCGGGGAGAGTTGACCGGGGAGCTGTTTTTT
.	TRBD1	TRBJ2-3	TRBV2	CASGYRPGQSTDTQYF	TGTGCCAGCGGGTACAGACCGGGACAGAGCACAGATACGCAGTATTTT
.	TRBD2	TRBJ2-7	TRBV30	CAWSDSLLAGGREQYF	TGTGCCTGGAGTGATTCTCTACTAGCGGGAGGCCGGGAGCAGTACTTC
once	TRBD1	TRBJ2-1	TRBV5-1	CASSPTGGSYNEQFF	TGCGCCAGCAGCCCAACAGGGGGCTCCTACAATGAGCAGTTCTTC
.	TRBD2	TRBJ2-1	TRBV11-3	CASSLGEGGANEQFF	TGTGCCAGCAGCTTGGGGGAGGGCGGGGCCAATGAGCAGTTCTTC
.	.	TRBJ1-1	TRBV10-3	CAISEGTGYVDTEAFF	TGTGCCATCAGTGAGGGAACAGGTTATGTTGACACTGAAGCTTTCTTT
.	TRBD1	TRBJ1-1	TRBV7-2	CASSRTGFQNTEAFF	TGTGCCAGCAGTCGGACAGGTTTCCAAAACACTGAAGCTTTCTTT